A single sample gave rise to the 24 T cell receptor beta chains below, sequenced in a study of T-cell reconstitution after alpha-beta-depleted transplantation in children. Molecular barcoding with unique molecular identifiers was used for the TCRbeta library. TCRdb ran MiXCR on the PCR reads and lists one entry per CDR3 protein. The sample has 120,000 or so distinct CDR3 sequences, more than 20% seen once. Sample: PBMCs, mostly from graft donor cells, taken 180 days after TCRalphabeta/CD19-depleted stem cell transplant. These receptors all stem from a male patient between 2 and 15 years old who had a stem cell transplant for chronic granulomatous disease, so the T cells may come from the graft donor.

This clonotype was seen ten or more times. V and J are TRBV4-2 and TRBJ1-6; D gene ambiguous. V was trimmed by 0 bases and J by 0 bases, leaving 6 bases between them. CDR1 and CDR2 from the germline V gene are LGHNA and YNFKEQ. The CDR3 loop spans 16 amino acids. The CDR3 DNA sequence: TGTGCCAGCAGCCAAGATCCCAGCTCCTATAATTCACCCCTCCACTTT. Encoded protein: CASSQDPSSYNSPLHF.

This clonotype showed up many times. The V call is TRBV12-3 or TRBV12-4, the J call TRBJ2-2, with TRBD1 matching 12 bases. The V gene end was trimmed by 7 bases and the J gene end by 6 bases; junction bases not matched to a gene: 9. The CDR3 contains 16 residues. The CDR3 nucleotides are TGTGCCAGCACCCCCTGGGGGACAGGGGGCTCCGGGGAGCTGTTTTTT. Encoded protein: CASTPWGTGGSGELFF.

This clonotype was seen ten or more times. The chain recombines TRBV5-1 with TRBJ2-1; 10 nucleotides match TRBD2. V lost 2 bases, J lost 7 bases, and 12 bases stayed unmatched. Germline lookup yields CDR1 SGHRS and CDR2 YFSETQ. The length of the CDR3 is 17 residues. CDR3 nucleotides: TGCGCCAGCAGCTTACAATTGGTACTAGCGGGGAGTAATGAGCAGTTCTTC. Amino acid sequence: CASSLQLVLAGSNEQFF.

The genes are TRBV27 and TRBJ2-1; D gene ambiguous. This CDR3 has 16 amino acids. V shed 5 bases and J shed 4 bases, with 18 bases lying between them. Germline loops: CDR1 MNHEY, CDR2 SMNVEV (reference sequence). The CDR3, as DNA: TGTGCCAGCAGTCCCTTAGTAGCTAGTCTGTACAATGAGCAGTTCTTC. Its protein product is CASSPLVASLYNEQFF.

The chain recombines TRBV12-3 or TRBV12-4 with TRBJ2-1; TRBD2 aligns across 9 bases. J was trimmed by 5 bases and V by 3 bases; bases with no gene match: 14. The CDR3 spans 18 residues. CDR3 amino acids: CASSFRLADTASNNEQFF. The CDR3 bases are TGTGCCAGCAGTTTCAGACTAGCGGACACCGCCTCGAACAATGAGCAGTTCTTC.

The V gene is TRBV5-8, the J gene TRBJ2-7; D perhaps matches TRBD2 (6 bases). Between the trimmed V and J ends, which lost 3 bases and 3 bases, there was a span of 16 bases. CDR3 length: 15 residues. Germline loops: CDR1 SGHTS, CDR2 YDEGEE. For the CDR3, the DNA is TGTGCCAGCAGCTGGGGGGATCGGGATTTCTACGAGCAGTACTTC. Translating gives CASSWGDRDFYEQYF.

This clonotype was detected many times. This CDR3 reads CSVGQWINEQFF. Written as DNA, the CDR3 is TGCAGCGTGGGACAATGGATCAATGAGCAGTTCTTC. The rearrangement joins TRBV29-1 to TRBJ2-1; the D gene is possibly TRBD1 (6 bases). This CDR3 is 12 amino acids long. The V gene lost 6 bases and the J gene lost 6 bases, with 12 bases spanning the gap. The germline gives CDR1 SQVTM, CDR2 ANQGSEA.

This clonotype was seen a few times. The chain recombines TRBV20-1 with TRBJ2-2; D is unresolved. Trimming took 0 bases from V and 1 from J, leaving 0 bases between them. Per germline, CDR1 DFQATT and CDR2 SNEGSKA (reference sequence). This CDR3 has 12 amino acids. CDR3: CSARENTGELFF. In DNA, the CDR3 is TGCAGTGCTAGAGAGAACACCGGGGAGCTGTTTTTT.

The CDR3 is CSARAGSPSGGNQPQHF. The CDR3 region has the DNA TGCAGTGCTAGAGCGGGGTCACCCTCAGGGGGGAATCAGCCCCAGCATTTT. This chain uses TRBV20-1 with TRBJ1-5, with 7 bases identical to TRBD1. Germline assignment: CDR1 DFQATT and CDR2 SNEGSKA (reference sequence). Losses at the gene ends were 1 base for V and 4 bases for J; bases not matched to a gene: 13. There are 17 residues in the CDR3.

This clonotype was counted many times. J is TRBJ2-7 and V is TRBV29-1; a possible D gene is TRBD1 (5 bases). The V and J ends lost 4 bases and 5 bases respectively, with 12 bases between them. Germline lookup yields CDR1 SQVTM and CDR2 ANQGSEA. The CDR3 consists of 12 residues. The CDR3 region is CSVVQGGNEQYF. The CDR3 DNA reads TGCAGCGTTGTTCAGGGTGGTAACGAGCAGTACTTC.

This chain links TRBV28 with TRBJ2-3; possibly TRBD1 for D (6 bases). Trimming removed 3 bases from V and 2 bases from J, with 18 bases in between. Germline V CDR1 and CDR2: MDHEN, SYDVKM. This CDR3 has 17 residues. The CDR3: CASSFLTGILLTDTQYF. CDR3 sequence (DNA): TGTGCCAGCAGTTTCCTGACAGGCATACTGCTCACAGATACGCAGTATTTT. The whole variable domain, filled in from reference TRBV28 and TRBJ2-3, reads DVKVTQSSRYLVKRTGEKVFLECVQDMDHENMFWYRQDPGLGLRLIYFSYDVKMKEKGDIPEGYSVSREKKERFSLILESASTNQTSMYLCASSFLTGILLTDTQYFGPGTRLTVL.

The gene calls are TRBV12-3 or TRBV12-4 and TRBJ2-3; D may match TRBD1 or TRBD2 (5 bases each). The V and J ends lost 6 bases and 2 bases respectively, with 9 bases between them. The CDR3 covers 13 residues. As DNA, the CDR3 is TGTGCCAGCAGGGACGGGGCCACAGATACGCAGTATTTT. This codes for CASRDGATDTQYF.

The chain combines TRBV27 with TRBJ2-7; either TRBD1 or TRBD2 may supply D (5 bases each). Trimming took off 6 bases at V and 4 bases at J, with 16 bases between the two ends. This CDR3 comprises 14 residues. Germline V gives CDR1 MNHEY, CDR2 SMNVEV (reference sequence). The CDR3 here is CASRTTGGRYEQYF. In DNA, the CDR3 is TGTGCCAGCAGGACGACTGGGGGTCGGTACGAGCAGTACTTC.

In DNA form, the CDR3 reads TGTGCCAGCAAAAAAAGGGATGCTGGGGCCAACGTCCTGACTTTC. It is translated as CASKKRDAGANVLTF. The chain employs TRBV6-2 or TRBV6-3 and TRBJ2-6; D uncertain. Germline assignment: CDR1 MNHEY and CDR2 SVGEGT. This CDR3 has 15 amino acids. V lost 7 bases, J lost 2 bases, and 12 bases lay in between.

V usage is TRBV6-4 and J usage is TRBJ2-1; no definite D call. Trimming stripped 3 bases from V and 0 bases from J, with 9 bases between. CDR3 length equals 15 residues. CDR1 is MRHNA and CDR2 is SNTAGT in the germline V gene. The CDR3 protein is CASSEGRSSYNEQFF. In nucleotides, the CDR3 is TGTGCCAGCAGTGAAGGACGGAGCTCCTACAATGAGCAGTTCTTC.

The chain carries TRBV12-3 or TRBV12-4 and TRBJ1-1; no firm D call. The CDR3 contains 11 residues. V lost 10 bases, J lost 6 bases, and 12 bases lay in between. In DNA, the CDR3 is TGTGCCACCATGAGGAGGGCTGAAGCTTTCTTT. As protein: CATMRRAEAFF.

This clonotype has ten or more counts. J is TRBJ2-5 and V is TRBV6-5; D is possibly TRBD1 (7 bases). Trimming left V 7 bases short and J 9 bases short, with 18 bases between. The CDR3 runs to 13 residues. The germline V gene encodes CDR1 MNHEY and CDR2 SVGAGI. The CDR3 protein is CASNDREVYPQYF. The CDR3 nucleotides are TGTGCCAGCAACGACAGGGAGGTGTATCCCCAGTACTTC.

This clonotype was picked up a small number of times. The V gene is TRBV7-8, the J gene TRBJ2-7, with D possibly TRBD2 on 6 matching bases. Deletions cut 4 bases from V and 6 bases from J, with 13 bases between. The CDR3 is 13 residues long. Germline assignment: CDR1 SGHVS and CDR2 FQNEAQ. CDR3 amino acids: CASSSIATSEQYF. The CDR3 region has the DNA TGTGCCAGCAGCTCCATTGCGACTAGCGAGCAGTACTTC.

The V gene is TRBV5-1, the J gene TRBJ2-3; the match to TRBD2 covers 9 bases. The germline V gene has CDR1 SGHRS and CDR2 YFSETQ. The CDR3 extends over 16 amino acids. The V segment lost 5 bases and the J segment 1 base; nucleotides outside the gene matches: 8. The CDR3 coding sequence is TGCGCCAGCAGAAGGGGTAGGACTAGCGGCACAGATACGCAGTATTTT. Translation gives CASRRGRTSGTDTQYF.

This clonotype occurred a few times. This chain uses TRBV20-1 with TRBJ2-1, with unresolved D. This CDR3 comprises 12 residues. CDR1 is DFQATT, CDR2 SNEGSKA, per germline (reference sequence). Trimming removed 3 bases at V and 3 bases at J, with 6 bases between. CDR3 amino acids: CSASADYNEQFF. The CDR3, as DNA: TGCAGTGCTAGCGCCGACTACAATGAGCAGTTCTTC.

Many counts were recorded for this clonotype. This chain's CDR3 is CSARDLASDGEQFF. The CDR3 DNA reads TGCAGTGCTAGAGATCTCGCCAGCGATGGTGAGCAGTTCTTC. The chain couples TRBV20-1 to TRBJ2-1, with D unclear. Trimming pared 0 bases from V and 9 bases from J, leaving 15 bases between. Germline V gene lookup returns CDR1 DFQATT and CDR2 SNEGSKA (reference sequence). The CDR3 is made up of 14 amino acids.

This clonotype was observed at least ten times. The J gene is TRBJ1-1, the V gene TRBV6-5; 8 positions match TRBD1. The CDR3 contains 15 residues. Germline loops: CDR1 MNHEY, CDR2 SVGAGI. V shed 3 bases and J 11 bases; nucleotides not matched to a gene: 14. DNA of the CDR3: TGTGCCAGCAGTTATCTCTCGACAGGGGATTTTCGGGCTTTCTTT. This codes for CASSYLSTGDFRAFF.

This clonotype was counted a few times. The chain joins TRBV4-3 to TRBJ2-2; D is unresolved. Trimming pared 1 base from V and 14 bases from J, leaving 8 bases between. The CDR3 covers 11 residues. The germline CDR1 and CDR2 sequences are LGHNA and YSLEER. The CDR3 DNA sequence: TGCGCCAGCAGCCAAGTCGTTAGTCTGTTTTTT. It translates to CASSQVVSLFF.

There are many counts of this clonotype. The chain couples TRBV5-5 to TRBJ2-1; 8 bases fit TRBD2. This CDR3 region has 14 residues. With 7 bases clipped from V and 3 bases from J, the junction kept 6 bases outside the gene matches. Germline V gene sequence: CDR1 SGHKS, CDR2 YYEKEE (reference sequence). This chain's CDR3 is CASEREGYYNEQFF. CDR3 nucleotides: TGTGCCAGCGAACGGGAGGGATACTACAATGAGCAGTTCTTC.